This TCR beta chain stems from a study of blood T cell repertoires in COVID-19. Across the study: Acute and convalescent COVID-19 samples came from the United States, Italy and Spain.

This clone was detected only a few times. The protocol was immunoSEQ multiplex PCR, while the TCRdb copy is restricted to in-frame clones and leaves out a portion. There are some 190,000 clones in the sample; over 70% occur only once, and over 13% lies in the top ten. CDR3 size: 15 residues. CDR1 is KGHDR and CDR2 is SFDVKD in the germline V gene. V was cut by 9 bases and J by 1 base, with 17 bases left in between. Researchers sorted participants into cohorts using their self-reported clinical history. The clonotype was recovered from a man aged 55 to 70 who had been exposed to COVID-19. This chain uses TRBV24-1 with TRBJ1-1; a weak D match, TRBD1 (6 bases). Sequencing was carried out using PBMCs or T cells enriched from blood (not recorded which). The chain's CDR3 is CATSFSRGQNTEAFF. CDR3 DNA sequence: TGTGCCACCTCCTTTTCAAGGGGACAGAACACTGAAGCTTTCTTT.